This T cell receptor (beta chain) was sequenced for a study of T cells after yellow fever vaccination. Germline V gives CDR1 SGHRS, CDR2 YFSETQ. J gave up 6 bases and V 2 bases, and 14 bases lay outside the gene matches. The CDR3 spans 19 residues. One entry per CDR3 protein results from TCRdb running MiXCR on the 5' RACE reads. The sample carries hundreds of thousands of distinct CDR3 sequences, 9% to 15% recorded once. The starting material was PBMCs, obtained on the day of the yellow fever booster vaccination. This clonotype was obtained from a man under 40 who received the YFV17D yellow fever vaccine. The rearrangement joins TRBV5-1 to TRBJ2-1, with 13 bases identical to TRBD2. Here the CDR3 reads CASSFDWTSGSPNGNEQFF. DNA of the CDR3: TGCGCCAGCAGCTTCGACTGGACTAGCGGGAGTCCCAATGGCAATGAGCAGTTCTTC.